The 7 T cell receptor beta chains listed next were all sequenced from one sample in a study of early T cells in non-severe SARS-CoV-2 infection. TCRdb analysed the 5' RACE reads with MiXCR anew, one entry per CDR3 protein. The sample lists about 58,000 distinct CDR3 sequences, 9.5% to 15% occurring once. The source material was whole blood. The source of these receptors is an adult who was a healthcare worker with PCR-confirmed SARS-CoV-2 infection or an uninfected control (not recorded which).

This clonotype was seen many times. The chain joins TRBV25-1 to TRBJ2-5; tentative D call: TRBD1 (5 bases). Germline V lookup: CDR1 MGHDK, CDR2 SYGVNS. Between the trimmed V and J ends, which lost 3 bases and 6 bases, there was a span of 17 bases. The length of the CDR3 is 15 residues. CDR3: CASSDPGQGGQTQYF. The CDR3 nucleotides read TGTGCCAGCAGTGATCCTGGGCAGGGCGGCCAGACCCAGTACTTC.

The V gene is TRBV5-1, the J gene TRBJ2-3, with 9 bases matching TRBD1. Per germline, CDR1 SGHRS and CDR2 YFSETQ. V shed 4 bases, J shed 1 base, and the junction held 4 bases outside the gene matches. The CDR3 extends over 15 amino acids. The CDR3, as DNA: TGCGCCAGCAGCATTCGACAGGGGGGCACAGATACGCAGTATTTT. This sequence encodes CASSIRQGGTDTQYF.

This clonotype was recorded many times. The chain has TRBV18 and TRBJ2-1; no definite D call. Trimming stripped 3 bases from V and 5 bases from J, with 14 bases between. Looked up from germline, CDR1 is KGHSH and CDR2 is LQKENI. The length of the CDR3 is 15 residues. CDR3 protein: CASSPPTIRNNEQFF. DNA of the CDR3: TGTGCCAGCTCACCCCCTACGATCAGAAACAATGAGCAGTTCTTC.

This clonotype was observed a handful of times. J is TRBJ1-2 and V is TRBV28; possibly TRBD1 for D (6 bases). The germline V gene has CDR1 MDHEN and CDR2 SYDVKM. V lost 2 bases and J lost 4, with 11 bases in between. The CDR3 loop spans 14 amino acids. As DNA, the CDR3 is TGTGCCAGCAGTTTACTAGGGGGAGCCTATGGCTACACCTTC. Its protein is CASSLLGGAYGYTF.

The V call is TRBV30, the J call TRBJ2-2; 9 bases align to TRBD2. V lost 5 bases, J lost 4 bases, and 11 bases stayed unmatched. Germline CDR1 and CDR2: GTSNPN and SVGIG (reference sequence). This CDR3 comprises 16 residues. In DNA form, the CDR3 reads TGTGCCTGGCGATTAGCGGGAGTCCTGACCACCGGGGAGCTGTTTTTT. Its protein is CAWRLAGVLTTGELFF.

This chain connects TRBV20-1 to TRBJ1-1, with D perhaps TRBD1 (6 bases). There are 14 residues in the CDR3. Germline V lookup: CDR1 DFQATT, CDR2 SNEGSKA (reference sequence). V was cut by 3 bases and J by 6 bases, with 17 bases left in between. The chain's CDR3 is CSARPSGGWAEAFF. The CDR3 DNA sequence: TGCAGTGCTAGGCCCTCCGGGGGCTGGGCTGAAGCTTTCTTT.

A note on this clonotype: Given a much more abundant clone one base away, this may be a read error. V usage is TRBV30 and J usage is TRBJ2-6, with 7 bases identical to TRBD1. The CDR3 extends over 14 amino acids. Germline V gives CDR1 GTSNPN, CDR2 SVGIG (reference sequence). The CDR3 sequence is CAWATGAGAKVLTF. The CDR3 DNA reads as TGTGCCTGGGCAACAGGGGCTGGGGCCAAAGTCCTGACTTTC.